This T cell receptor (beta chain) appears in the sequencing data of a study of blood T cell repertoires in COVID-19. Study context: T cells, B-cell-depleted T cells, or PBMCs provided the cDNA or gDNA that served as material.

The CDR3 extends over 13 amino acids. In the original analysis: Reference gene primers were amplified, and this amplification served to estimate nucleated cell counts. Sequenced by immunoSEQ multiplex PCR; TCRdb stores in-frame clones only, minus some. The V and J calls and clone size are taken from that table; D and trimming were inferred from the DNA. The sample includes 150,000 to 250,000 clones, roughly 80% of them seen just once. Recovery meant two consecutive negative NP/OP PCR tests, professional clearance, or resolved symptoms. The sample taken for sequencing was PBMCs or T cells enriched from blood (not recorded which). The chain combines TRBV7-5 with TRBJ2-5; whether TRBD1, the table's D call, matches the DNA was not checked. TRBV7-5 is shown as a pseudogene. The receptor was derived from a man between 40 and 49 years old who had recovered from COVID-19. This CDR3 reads CARSRDRQETQYF. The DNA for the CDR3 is TGTGCCAGAAGCCGGGACAGACAAGAGACCCAGTACTTC.